The rows below give T cell receptor beta chains drawn from one sample of a study of shared clonotypes between healthy human individuals. Method: immunoSEQ multiplex PCR; TCRdb's copy keeps in-frame clones and lacks some. The sample has around 1.1 million clones; around 78% are singletons. Sequenced input: memory CD4+ T cells from PBMCs. These receptors originate from a man between 18 and 35 years old in good health. Some clones in this sample may be carry-over from other donors' samples. Both conserved end residues are part of each CDR3. The order of the fields is CDR3 protein, CDR3 DNA, D gene, clone size, V gene, J gene. The D gene is left open where the match is weak. Clone size is stated in some rows and not others, as once, few, many or a class when expanded.

CDR3: CASSSGTSGMTDTQYF; DNA: TGCGCCAGCAGCTCGGGGACTAGCGGGATGACAGATACGCAGTATTTT; D: TRBD2; size: -; V: TRBV5-1; J: TRBJ2-3
CDR3: CASSSGTRNEQFF; DNA: TGTGCCAGCAGCTCCGGGACTCGAAATGAGCAGTTCTTC; D: -; size: -; V: TRBV5-4; J: TRBJ2-1
CDR3: CASSPMGQGVAFF; DNA: TGCGCCAGCAGCCCCATGGGACAGGGGGTCGCTTTCTTT; D: TRBD1; size: -; V: TRBV5-1; J: TRBJ1-1
CDR3: CASSSPGLGNTIYF; DNA: TGTGCCAGCAGTTCGCCGGGACTGGGAAACACCATATATTTT; D: -; size: -; V: TRBV27; J: TRBJ1-3
CDR3: CATAQGIEGYTF; DNA: TGTGCCACCGCCCAGGGTATAGAGGGCTACACCTTC; D: -; size: -; V: TRBV10-3; J: TRBJ1-2
CDR3: CAWSLPGTGGNQPQHF; DNA: TGTGCCTGGAGTCTCCCTGGGACAGGGGGGAATCAGCCCCAGCATTTT; D: TRBD1; size: -; V: TRBV30; J: TRBJ1-5
CDR3: CASSQGDRQSPYGYTF; DNA: TGCGCCAGCAGCCAAGGGGACCGTCAGTCGCCCTATGGCTACACCTTC; D: -; size: once; V: TRBV4-1; J: TRBJ1-2
CDR3: CATRRLSGSQGGEQYF; DNA: TGTGCCACCCGCCGGCTTAGCGGGAGCCAAGGGGGCGAGCAGTACTTC; D: TRBD2; size: -; V: TRBV10-3; J: TRBJ2-7
CDR3: CAWSLGLNTDTQYF; DNA: TGTGCCTGGAGCCTCGGACTCAACACAGATACGCAGTATTTT; D: -; size: -; V: TRBV30; J: TRBJ2-3
CDR3: CASSLEGGKGEQYF; DNA: TGCGCCAGCAGCCTCGAGGGCGGAAAGGGCGAGCAGTACTTC; D: -; size: -; V: TRBV4-3; J: TRBJ2-7
CDR3: CASSLYGRTKAGYTF; DNA: TGTGCCAGCAGTTTGTACGGGAGGACAAAAGCTGGCTACACCTTC; D: -; size: -; V: TRBV28; J: TRBJ1-2
CDR3: CASSLQGAGANVLTF; DNA: TGTGCCAGCAGCTTACAGGGTGCTGGGGCCAACGTCCTGACTTTC; D: -; size: -; V: TRBV7-9; J: TRBJ2-6
CDR3: CASSGGTTRERNTIYF; DNA: TGTGCCAGCAGCGGTGGCACCACCCGGGAAAGAAACACCATATATTTT; D: -; size: -; V: TRBV5-4; J: TRBJ1-3
CDR3: CSAQRPETQYF; DNA: TGCAGTGCCCAGCGGCCAGAGACCCAGTACTTC; D: -; size: few; V: TRBV20-1; J: TRBJ2-5
CDR3: CASGGLYNQPQHF; DNA: TGTGCCAGCGGGGGACTCTACAATCAGCCCCAGCATTTT; D: -; size: few; V: TRBV6-1; J: TRBJ1-5
CDR3: CASSFPSSYNEQFF; DNA: TGTGCCAGCAGTTTCCCAAGCTCCTACAATGAGCAGTTCTTC; D: -; size: -; V: TRBV28; J: TRBJ2-1
CDR3: CASSQGNRGGTYGYTF; DNA: TGTGCCAGCAGCCAAGGCAACAGGGGGGGGACCTATGGCTACACCTTC; D: TRBD1; size: -; V: TRBV5-4; J: TRBJ1-2
CDR3: CASSLGGGNQPQHF; DNA: TGTGCCAGCAGTTTGGGGGGAGGCAATCAGCCCCAGCATTTT; D: -; size: -; V: TRBV28; J: TRBJ1-5
CDR3: CASSQDASPGETQYF; DNA: TGCGCCAGCAGCCAAGACGCGTCCCCGGGAGAGACCCAGTACTTC; D: -; size: -; V: TRBV4-1; J: TRBJ2-5
CDR3: CASSKRLAGLQETQYF; DNA: TGTGCCAGTAGTAAACGACTAGCGGGACTACAAGAGACCCAGTACTTC; D: TRBD2; size: -; V: TRBV19; J: TRBJ2-5
CDR3: CASSVVPGTGELFF; DNA: TGTGCCAGCAGCGTAGTGCCCGGCACCGGGGAGCTGTTTTTT; D: -; size: -; V: TRBV9; J: TRBJ2-2
CDR3: CASSRRGYNEQFF; DNA: TGTGCCAGCAGCCGCAGAGGGTACAATGAGCAGTTCTTC; D: -; size: few; V: TRBV28; J: TRBJ2-1
CDR3: CASSSLYLAGDPRNEQFF; DNA: TGTGCCAGCAGTTCCTTATACCTAGCGGGAGACCCCAGAAATGAGCAGTTCTTC; D: TRBD2; size: -; V: TRBV7-9; J: TRBJ2-1
CDR3: CASSGYASYGYTF; DNA: TGTGCCAGCAGTGGGTATGCAAGCTATGGCTACACCTTC; D: -; size: -; V: TRBV2; J: TRBJ1-2
CDR3: CASSEDLLNEKLFF; DNA: TGTGCCAGCAGCGAGGACCTTCTCAATGAAAAACTGTTTTTT; D: -; size: -; V: TRBV6-1; J: TRBJ1-4
CDR3: CASSFVMPYTF; DNA: TGTGCCAGCAGTTTCGTAATGCCCTACACCTTC; D: -; size: few; V: TRBV27; J: TRBJ1-2
CDR3: CASSLGTSGSYNEQFF; DNA: TGCGCCAGCAGCCTAGGGACTAGCGGGAGCTACAATGAGCAGTTCTTC; D: TRBD2; size: -; V: TRBV5-1; J: TRBJ2-1
CDR3: CATSRDRTRGGNTIYF; DNA: TGTGCCACCAGCAGAGATCGTACCAGAGGTGGAAACACCATATATTTT; D: -; size: -; V: TRBV15; J: TRBJ1-3
CDR3: CASSRGTVTYGYTF; DNA: TGTGCCAGCAGCCGTGGGACAGTGACCTATGGCTACACCTTC; D: TRBD1; size: -; V: TRBV5-8; J: TRBJ1-2